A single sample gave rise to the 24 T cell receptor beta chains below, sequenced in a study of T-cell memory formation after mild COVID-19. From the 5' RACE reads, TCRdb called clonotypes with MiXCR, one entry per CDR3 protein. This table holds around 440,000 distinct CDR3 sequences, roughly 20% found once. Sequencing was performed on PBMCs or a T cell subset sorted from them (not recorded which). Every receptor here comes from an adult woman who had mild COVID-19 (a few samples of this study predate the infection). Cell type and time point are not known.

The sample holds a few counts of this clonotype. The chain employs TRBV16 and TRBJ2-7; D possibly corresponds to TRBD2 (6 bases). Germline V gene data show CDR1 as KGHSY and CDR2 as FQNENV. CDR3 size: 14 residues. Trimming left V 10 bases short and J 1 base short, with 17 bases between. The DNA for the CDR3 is TGTGCCACCGGAGACACCGCGGGGTCCTACGAGCAGTACTTC. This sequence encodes CATGDTAGSYEQYF.

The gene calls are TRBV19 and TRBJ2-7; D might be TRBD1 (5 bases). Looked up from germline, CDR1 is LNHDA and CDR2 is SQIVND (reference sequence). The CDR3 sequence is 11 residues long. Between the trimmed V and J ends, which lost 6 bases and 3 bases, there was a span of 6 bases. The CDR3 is CASRQDYEQYF. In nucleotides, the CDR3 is TGTGCCAGTAGACAGGACTACGAGCAGTACTTC.

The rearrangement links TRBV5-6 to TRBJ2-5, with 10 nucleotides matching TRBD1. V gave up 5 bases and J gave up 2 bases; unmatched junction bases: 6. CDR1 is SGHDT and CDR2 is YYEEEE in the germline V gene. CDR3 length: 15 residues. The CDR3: CASRVGTGVQETQYF. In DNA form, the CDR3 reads TGTGCCAGCAGGGTCGGGACAGGGGTTCAAGAGACCCAGTACTTC.

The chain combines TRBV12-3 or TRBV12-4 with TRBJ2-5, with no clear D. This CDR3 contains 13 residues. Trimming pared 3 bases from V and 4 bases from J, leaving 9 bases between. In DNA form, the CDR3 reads TGTGCCAGCAGTTTGGGCAGCACAGAGACCCAGTACTTC. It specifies CASSLGSTETQYF.

CDR3: CASSYGDTPEKLFF. In DNA, the CDR3 is TGTGCCAGCAGTTATGGGGACACTCCTGAAAAACTGTTTTTT. The chain joins TRBV6-5 to TRBJ1-4; TRBD1 might be the D (6 bases). V dropped 3 bases and J dropped 7 bases, with 12 bases sitting between them. This CDR3 is 14 amino acids long. CDR1 is MNHEY, CDR2 SVGAGI, per germline.

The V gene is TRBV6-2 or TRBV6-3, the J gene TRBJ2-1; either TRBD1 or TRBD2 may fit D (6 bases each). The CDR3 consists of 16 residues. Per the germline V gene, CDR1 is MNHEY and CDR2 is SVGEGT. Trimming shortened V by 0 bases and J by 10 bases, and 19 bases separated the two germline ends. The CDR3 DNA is TGTGCCAGCAGTTACTCGAGTACAGGGTTGGGGGGCGAGCAGTTCTTC. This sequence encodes CASSYSSTGLGGEQFF.

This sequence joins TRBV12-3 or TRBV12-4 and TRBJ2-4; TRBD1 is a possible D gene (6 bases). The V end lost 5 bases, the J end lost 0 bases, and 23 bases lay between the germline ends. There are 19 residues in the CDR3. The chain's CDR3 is CASSGDQGNEFGAKNIQYF. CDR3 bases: TGTGCCAGCAGTGGCGATCAGGGGAATGAGTTTGGAGCCAAAAACATTCAGTACTTC.

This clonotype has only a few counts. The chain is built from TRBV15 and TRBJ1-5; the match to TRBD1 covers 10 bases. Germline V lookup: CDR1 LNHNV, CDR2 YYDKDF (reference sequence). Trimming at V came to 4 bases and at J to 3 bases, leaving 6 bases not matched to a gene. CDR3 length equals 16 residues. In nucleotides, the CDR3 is TGTGCCACCAGCAATGGACAGGGGGTATACAATCAGCCCCAGCATTTT. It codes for CATSNGQGVYNQPQHF.

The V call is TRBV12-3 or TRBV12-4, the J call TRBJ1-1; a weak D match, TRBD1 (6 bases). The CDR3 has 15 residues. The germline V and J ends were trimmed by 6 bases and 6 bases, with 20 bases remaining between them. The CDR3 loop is CASSPQGHLSAEAFF. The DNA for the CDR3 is TGTGCCAGCAGCCCACAGGGCCACCTTAGCGCTGAAGCTTTCTTT.

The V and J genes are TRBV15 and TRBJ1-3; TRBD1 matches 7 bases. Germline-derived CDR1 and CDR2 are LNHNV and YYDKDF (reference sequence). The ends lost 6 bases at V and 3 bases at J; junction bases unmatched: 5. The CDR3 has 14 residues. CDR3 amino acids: CATREGARGNTIYF. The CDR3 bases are TGTGCCACCAGGGAGGGGGCACGTGGAAACACCATATATTTT.

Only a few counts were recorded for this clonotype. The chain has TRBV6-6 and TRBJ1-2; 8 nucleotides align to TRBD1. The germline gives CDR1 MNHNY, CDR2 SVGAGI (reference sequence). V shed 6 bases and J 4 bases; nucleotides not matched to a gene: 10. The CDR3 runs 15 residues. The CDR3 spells CASRAPGGASYGYTF. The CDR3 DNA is TGTGCCAGCAGGGCCCCAGGGGGCGCGAGCTATGGCTACACCTTC.

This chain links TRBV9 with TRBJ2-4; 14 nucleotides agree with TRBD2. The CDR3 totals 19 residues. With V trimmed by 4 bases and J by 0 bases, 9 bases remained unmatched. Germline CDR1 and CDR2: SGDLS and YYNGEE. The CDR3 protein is CASSPQGLAGDLAKNIQYF. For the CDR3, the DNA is TGTGCCAGCAGCCCCCAGGGACTAGCGGGGGACCTAGCCAAAAACATTCAGTACTTC. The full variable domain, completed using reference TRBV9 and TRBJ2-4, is DSGVTQTPKHLITATGQRVTLRCSPRSGDLSVYWYQQSLDQGLQFLIQYYNGEERAKGNILERFSAQQFPDLHSELNLSSLELGDSALYFCASSPQGLAGDLAKNIQYFGAGTRLSVL.

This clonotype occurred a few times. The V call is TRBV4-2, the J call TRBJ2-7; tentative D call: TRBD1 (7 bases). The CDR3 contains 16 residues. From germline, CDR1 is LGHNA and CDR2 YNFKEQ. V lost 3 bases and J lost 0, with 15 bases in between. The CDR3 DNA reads TGTGCCAGCAGCCAGGCGGGACAGAAATTCTCCTACGAGCAGTACTTC. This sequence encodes CASSQAGQKFSYEQYF.

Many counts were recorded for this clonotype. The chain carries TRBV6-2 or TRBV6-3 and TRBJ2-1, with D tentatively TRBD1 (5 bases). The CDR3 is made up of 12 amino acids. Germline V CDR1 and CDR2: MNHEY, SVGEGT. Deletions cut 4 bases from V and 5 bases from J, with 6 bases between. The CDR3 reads CASSWGDNEQFF. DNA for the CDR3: TGTGCCAGCAGTTGGGGCGACAATGAGCAGTTCTTC.

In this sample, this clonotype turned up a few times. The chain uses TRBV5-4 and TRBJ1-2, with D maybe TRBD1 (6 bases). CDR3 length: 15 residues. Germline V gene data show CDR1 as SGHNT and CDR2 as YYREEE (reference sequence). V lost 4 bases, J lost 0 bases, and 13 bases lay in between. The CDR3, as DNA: TGTGCCAGCAGCACAGGACAGCAATCTAACTATGGCTACACCTTC. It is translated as CASSTGQQSNYGYTF.

CDR3 coding DNA: TGTGCCACCAGCCCACGGGACAAGCGCACAGATACGCAGTATTTT. Protein product: CATSPRDKRTDTQYF. This chain joins TRBV15 and TRBJ2-3; weak D call: TRBD1 (6 bases). The V end was cut by 5 bases, the J end by 1 base, with 13 bases between. This CDR3 is built from 15 residues. Germline assignment: CDR1 LNHNV and CDR2 YYDKDF (reference sequence). Full variable domain (rest looked up from reference TRBV15 and TRBJ2-3): DAMVIQNPRYQVTQFGKPVTLSCSQTLNHNVMYWYQQKSSQAPKLLFHYYDKDFNNEADTPDNFQSRRPNTSFCFLDIRSPGLGDTAMYLCATSPRDKRTDTQYFGPGTRLTVL.

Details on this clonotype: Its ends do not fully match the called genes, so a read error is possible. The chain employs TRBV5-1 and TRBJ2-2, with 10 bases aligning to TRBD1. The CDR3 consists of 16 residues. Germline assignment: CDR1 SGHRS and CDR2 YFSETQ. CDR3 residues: CASTLGTGADTGELFF. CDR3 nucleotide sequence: TGCGCCAGCACCTTGGGGACAGGGGCGGACACCGGGGAGCTGTTTTTT.

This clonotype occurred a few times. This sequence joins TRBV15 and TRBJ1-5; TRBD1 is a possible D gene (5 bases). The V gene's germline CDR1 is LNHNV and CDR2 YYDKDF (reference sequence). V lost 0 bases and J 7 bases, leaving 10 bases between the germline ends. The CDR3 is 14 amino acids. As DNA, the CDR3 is TGTGCCACCAGCAGAGATGGGAGGGGACAGCCCCAGCATTTT. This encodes CATSRDGRGQPQHF.

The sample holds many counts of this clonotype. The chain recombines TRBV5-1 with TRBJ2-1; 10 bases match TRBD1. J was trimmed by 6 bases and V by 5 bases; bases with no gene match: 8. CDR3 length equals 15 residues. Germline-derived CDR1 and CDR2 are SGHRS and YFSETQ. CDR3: CASRPDRGATNEQFF. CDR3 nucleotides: TGCGCCAGCAGACCGGACAGGGGGGCTACCAATGAGCAGTTCTTC.

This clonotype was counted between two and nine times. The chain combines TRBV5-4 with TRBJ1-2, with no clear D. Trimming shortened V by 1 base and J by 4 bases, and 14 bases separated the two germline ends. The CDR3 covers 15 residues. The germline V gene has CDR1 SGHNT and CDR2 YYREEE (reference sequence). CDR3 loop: CASSLRQAVIYGYTF. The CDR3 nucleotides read TGTGCCAGCAGCTTGCGCCAGGCAGTGATCTATGGCTACACCTTC.

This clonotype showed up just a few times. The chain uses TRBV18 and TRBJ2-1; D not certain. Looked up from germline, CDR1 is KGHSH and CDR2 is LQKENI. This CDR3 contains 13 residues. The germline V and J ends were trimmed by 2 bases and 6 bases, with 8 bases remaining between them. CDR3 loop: CASSPDLSNEQFF. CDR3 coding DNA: TGTGCCAGCTCACCAGACCTGTCCAATGAGCAGTTCTTC.

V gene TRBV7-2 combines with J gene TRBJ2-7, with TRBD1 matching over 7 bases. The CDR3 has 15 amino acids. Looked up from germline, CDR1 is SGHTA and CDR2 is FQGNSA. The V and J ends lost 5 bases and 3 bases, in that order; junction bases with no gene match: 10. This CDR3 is CASSDRAALHYEQYF. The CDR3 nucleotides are TGTGCCAGCAGCGACAGGGCGGCACTCCACTACGAGCAGTACTTC. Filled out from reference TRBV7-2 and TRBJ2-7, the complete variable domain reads GAGVSQSPSNKVTEKGKDVELRCDPISGHTALYWYRQSLGQGLEFLIYFQGNSAPDKSGLPSDRFSAERTGGSVSTLTIQRTQQEDSAVYLCASSDRAALHYEQYFGPGTRLTVT.

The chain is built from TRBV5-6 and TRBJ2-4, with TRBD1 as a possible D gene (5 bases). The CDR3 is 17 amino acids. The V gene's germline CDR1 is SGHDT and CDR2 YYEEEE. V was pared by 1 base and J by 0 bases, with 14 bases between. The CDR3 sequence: CASSLTGNIQAKNIQYF. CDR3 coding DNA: TGTGCCAGCAGCTTGACAGGAAACATTCAAGCCAAAAACATTCAGTACTTC.

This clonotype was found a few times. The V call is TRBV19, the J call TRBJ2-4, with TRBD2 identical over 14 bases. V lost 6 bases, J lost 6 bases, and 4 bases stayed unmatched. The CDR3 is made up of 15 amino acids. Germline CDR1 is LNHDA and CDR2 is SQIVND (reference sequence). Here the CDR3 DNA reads TGTGCCAGTAGCCTCGGACTAGCGGGAGGAAACATTCAGTACTTC. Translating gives CASSLGLAGGNIQYF.